This is a list of T cell receptor beta chains from one sample in a study of blood T cell repertoires in COVID-19. Measured with immunoSEQ multiplex PCR; TCRdb has only the in-frame clones, and not every one. This table holds about 110,000 clones, approximately 78% found once. The sequenced sample was peripheral blood. Every receptor here comes from a woman aged 80 or over with acute or convalescent COVID-19. Each CDR3 is given with its conserved first and last residue. D genes are given only for firm matches. Size is stated for part of the rows, as once, few or many counts, or as a class when the clone is expanded.

clone_size | d_call | j_call | v_call | cdr3_aa | cdr3_nt
- | TRBD2 | TRBJ2-2 | TRBV10-3 | CAISTGLAGGTGELFF | TGTGCCATCAGCACGGGACTAGCGGGAGGGACCGGGGAGCTGTTTTTT
few | - | TRBJ2-7 | TRBV28 | CASSLERSSYEQYF | TGTGCCAGCAGTCTGGAGCGGAGCTCCTACGAGCAGTACTTC
few | - | TRBJ2-1 | TRBV6-6 | CASSYSRVYNEQFF | TGTGCCAGCAGTTACTCGCGGGTTTACAATGAGCAGTTCTTC
- | TRBD2 | TRBJ2-5 | TRBV12-5 | CASSASGSTETQYF | TGTGCTAGTTCCGCTAGCGGGAGTACAGAGACCCAGTACTTC
few | - | TRBJ1-1 | TRBV28 | CASSLIEAEAFF | TGTGCCAGCAGCCTTATAGAAGCTGAAGCTTTCTTT
- | - | TRBJ1-2 | TRBV27 | CATSQNINYGYTF | TGTGCCACATCTCAGAATATTAACTATGGCTACACCTTC
few | - | TRBJ1-4 | TRBV21-1 | CASSCVGGQLNEKLFF | TGTGCCAGCAGTTGTGTGGGGGGACAGTTAAATGAAAAACTGTTTTTT
few | TRBD2 | TRBJ2-6 | TRBV7-8 | CASGRAGVIAGANVLTF | TGTGCCAGCGGGAGGGCGGGAGTAATTGCTGGGGCCAACGTCCTGACTTTC
- | - | TRBJ2-2 | TRBV5-4 | CASSSAWRKTANTGELFF | TGTGCCAGCAGCTCCGCTTGGCGTAAGACAGCCAACACCGGGGAGCTGTTTTTT
- | - | TRBJ1-1 | TRBV11-3 | CASSKQVNTEAFF | TGTGCCAGCAGCAAACAGGTGAACACTGAAGCTTTCTTT
- | - | TRBJ2-5 | TRBV6-1 | CASSETLADPETQYF | TGTGCCAGCAGTGAAACCTTAGCGGATCCAGAGACCCAGTACTTC
- | TRBD2 | TRBJ2-2 | TRBV7-2 | CASSYTSGSTGELFF | TGTGCCAGCAGCTATACTAGCGGGAGTACCGGGGAGCTGTTTTTT
- | TRBD1 | TRBJ1-1 | TRBV29-1 | CSVVGQVNTEAFF | TGCAGCGTTGTCGGACAGGTCAACACTGAAGCTTTCTTT
- | - | TRBJ2-1 | TRBV3-1/TRBV3-2 | CASRHLDRPTGEQFF | TGTGCCAGCAGACATTTGGACAGACCTACAGGTGAGCAGTTCTTC
- | - | TRBJ2-5 | TRBV5-4 | CASRTGLQETQYF | TGTGCCAGCCGCACAGGGCTCCAAGAGACCCAGTACTTC
- | TRBD1 | TRBJ1-2 | TRBV27 | CASSFHDTSTGSGYTF | TGTGCCAGCAGTTTCCATGATACTTCGACAGGGAGTGGCTACACCTTC
- | TRBD2 | TRBJ2-1 | TRBV24-1 | CATSDGTSYNEQFF | TGTGCCACCAGTGATGGGACTAGCTACAATGAGCAGTTCTTC
- | - | TRBJ1-5 | TRBV2 | CASRDSFSNQPQHF | TGTGCCAGCAGGGACAGCTTCAGCAATCAGCCCCAGCATTTT
once | - | TRBJ1-1 | TRBV12-5 | CASGLISGSMNTEAFF | TGTGCTAGTGGTTTGATATCAGGGTCCATGAACACTGAAGCTTTCTTT
- | TRBD1 | TRBJ2-5 | TRBV3-1/TRBV3-2 | CASTLQGAWQETQYF | TGTGCCAGCACGCTACAGGGGGCCTGGCAAGAGACCCAGTACTTC
- | - | TRBJ2-3 | TRBV7-2 | CASSPRRTTSTDTQYF | TGTGCCAGCAGCCCCAGAAGGACTACCTCCACAGATACGCAGTATTTT
- | TRBD1 | TRBJ2-7 | TRBV28 | CASKQGAMNEQYF | TGTGCCAGCAAACAGGGGGCGATGAACGAGCAGTACTTC